The 7 T cell receptor beta chains below were found in one sample sequenced in a study of T cells in localized non-small cell lung cancer. Clones were read by immunoSEQ multiplex PCR, and TCRdb kept only the in-frame ones, dropping some. The sample comprises approximately 45,000 clones, around 86% of which are singletons, and more than 2% rests with the top ten. The input for sequencing was PBMCs, taken before any cancer treatment. Receptors were obtained from a man aged 40-75 years with stage II lung adenocarcinoma.

This chain joins TRBV12-5 and TRBJ2-6; maybe TRBD1 (5 bases). The CDR3 loop spans 13 amino acids. The germline CDR1 and CDR2 sequences are LGHNT and FRNRAP. Trimming pared 4 bases from V and 6 bases from J, leaving 7 bases between. The CDR3 sequence: CASGWGKANVLTF. CDR3 nucleotide sequence: TGTGCTAGTGGTTGGGGCAAGGCCAACGTCCTGACTTTC. The whole variable domain, remainder taken from reference TRBV12-5 and TRBJ2-6, is DARVTQTPRHKVTEMGQEVTMRCQPILGHNTVFWYRQTMMQGLELLAYFRNRAPLDDSGMPKDRFSAEMPDATLATLKIQPSEPRDSAVYFCASGWGKANVLTFGAGSRLTVL.

The chain carries TRBV27 and TRBJ2-5; 10 nucleotides line up with TRBD2. With V trimmed by 6 bases and J by 10 bases, 11 bases remained unmatched. The CDR3 spans 14 residues. Germline V gene sequence: CDR1 MNHEY, CDR2 SMNVEV (reference sequence). The CDR3 loop is CASRPGTSDLDQYF. The CDR3 region has the DNA TGTGCCAGCAGACCCGGGACTAGCGACCTCGACCAGTACTTC.

In this sample, this clone turned up once. The rearrangement joins TRBV5-1 to TRBJ2-3; weak D call: TRBD2 (7 bases). Germline-derived CDR1 and CDR2 are SGHRS and YFSETQ. Trimming left V 2 bases short and J 1 base short, with 11 bases between. This CDR3 has 15 residues. The CDR3 sequence is CASSFRGAGTDTQYF. The DNA for the CDR3 is TGCGCCAGCAGCTTTCGGGGGGCGGGCACAGATACGCAGTATTTT.

Notes on this clone: Other DNA variants within this sample encode the same CDR3. The chain is built from TRBV6-7 and TRBJ2-7; unclear D gene. TRBV6-7 is known as an ORF, though its function is uncertain. V dropped 6 bases and J dropped 2 bases, with 17 bases sitting between them. The CDR3 sequence is 15 residues long. As DNA, the CDR3 is TGTGCCAGCAGCGAATGGACCCAAGGCCCCTACGAGCAGTACGTC. Translating gives CASSEWTQGPYEQYV.

Only one count was recorded for this clone. This chain connects TRBV2 to TRBJ1-3, with D unclear. The CDR3 is 13 amino acids. Trimming removed 2 bases at V and 0 bases at J, with 2 bases between. The germline V gene has CDR1 SNHLY and CDR2 FYNNEI. CDR3 nucleotides: TGTGCCAGCAGTGAACCCTCTGGAAACACCATATATTTT. As protein: CASSEPSGNTIYF. The full variable domain, completed using reference TRBV2 and TRBJ1-3, is EPEVTQTPSHQVTQMGQEVILRCVPISNHLYFYWYRQILGQKVEFLVSFYNNEISEKSEIFDDQFSVERPDGSNFTLKIRSTKLEDSAMYFCASSEPSGNTIYFGEGSWLTVV.

The chain couples TRBV2 to TRBJ2-6; D might be TRBD1 or TRBD2, each matching 5 bases. CDR3 length: 16 amino acids. Germline CDR1 and CDR2: SNHLY and FYNNEI. The V end lost 4 bases, the J end lost 3 bases, and 13 bases lay between the germline ends. The CDR3: CASSGEGTHGANVLTF. The CDR3 nucleotides read TGTGCCAGCAGTGGGGAAGGGACCCATGGGGCCAACGTCCTGACTTTC.

V and J are TRBV19 and TRBJ1-5; a possible D gene is TRBD1 (6 bases). V lost 5 bases, J lost 1 base, and 18 bases lay in between. The CDR3 is 17 amino acids. Germline lookup yields CDR1 LNHDA and CDR2 SQIVND (reference sequence). The CDR3 nucleotides read TGTGCCAGTAGTTTTTCTACAGGGAGGGTAAGCAATCAGCCCCAGCATTTT. Its translation is CASSFSTGRVSNQPQHF.